The source of this TCR beta chain is a study of T cells in Graves' hyperthyroidism and ophthalmopathy. From RNA transcripts, TCR beta CDR3 regions were amplified. Researchers ran a first-round RT-PCR on the TCR CDR3 using the HTBI primer set. In TCRdb, the multiplex PCR reads were re-called with MiXCR into one record per CDR3 protein. The sample gives about 700,000 distinct CDR3 sequences, 40% to 55% of which show up once; 6.5% to 9% is in the top ten. The V segment lost 3 bases and the J segment 4 bases; nucleotides outside the gene matches: 11. Germline V lookup: CDR1 LNHNV, CDR2 YYDKDF (reference sequence). The CDR3 totals 16 residues. This clonotype was found many times.

This rearrangement joins TRBV15 to TRBJ2-7, with TRBD1 identical over 8 bases. The TCR sequence derives from an adult man with Graves' disease, either hyperthyroidism or ophthalmopathy (not recorded which). Material for sequencing was peripheral blood or thyroid tissue (not recorded which). The DNA for the CDR3 is TGTGCCACCAGCAGGGACAGGACAGGGCCACTTTACGAGCAGTACTTC. It yields the protein CATSRDRTGPLYEQYF.